Below, 14 T cell receptor beta chains from the same sample are listed, as sequenced in a study of cytomegalovirus exposure and HLA in healthy donors. The PCR made use of 60 Vbeta and 13 Jbeta primers. Profiling relied on immunoSEQ multiplex PCR, and the TCRdb table lists in-frame clones only, not all of them. The data show fewer than 100,000 clones, around three quarters seen once. The sample consisted of PBMCs. These receptors came from a man aged 55-75 years in good health and CMV-seropositive.

The rearrangement links TRBV7-2 to TRBJ1-2; 8 nucleotides match TRBD1. Germline CDR1 is SGHTA and CDR2 is FQGNSA. The V segment lost 4 bases and the J segment 5 bases; nucleotides outside the gene matches: 9. This CDR3 contains 15 residues. The CDR3 protein is CASSSMDREGYGYTF. CDR3 DNA sequence: TGTGCCAGCAGCTCCATGGACAGGGAAGGATATGGCTACACCTTC.

The V and J genes are TRBV9 and TRBJ1-3, with D maybe TRBD1 (6 bases). The CDR3 length is 13 residues. The V gene lost 0 bases and the J gene lost 7 bases, with 8 bases spanning the gap. Looked up from germline, CDR1 is SGDLS and CDR2 is YYNGEE. CDR3 sequence reads: CASSVDTGNTIYF. In DNA, the CDR3 is TGTGCCAGCAGCGTAGACACAGGGAACACCATATATTTT.

The chain joins TRBV19 to TRBJ2-3; D unresolved. Germline CDR1 reads LNHDA; CDR2 reads SQIVND (reference sequence). This CDR3 is 14 amino acids long. V was cut by 5 bases and J by 3 bases, with 12 bases left in between. DNA of the CDR3: TGTGCCAGTAGTGCAGGCCTTGGGACAGATACGCAGTATTTT. It encodes CASSAGLGTDTQYF. The full variable domain, rest sourced from reference TRBV19 and TRBJ2-3, is DGGITQSPKYLFRKEGQNVTLSCEQNLNHDAMYWYRQDPGQGLRLIYYSQIVNDFQKGDIAEGYSVSREKKESFPLTVTSAQKNPTAFYLCASSAGLGTDTQYFGPGTRLTVL.

Only a few counts were recorded for this clone. The chain employs TRBV5-4 and TRBJ2-7, with D possibly being TRBD2 (5 bases). The CDR3 has 14 residues. The V gene's germline CDR1 is SGHNT and CDR2 YYREEE (reference sequence). V was clipped by 0 bases and J by 7 bases, with 14 bases between them. The CDR3: CASSLAGTYEEQYF. The CDR3 DNA is TGTGCCAGCAGCTTGGCGGGAACCTACGAGGAGCAGTACTTC.

This clone has just one count. The gene calls are TRBV5-6 and TRBJ2-6, with unresolved D. The CDR3 covers 17 residues. In germline, CDR1 is SGHDT, CDR2 YYEEEE. The V end was cut by 3 bases, the J end by 0 bases, with 13 bases between. Here the CDR3 reads CASSSRVRRSGANVLTF. The CDR3, as DNA: TGTGCCAGCAGCTCCCGGGTTCGGCGCTCTGGGGCCAACGTCCTGACTTTC.

The chain carries TRBV9 and TRBJ2-1; 10 bases line up with TRBD2. V gave up 0 bases and J gave up 6 bases; unmatched junction bases: 6. Per the germline V gene, CDR1 is SGDLS and CDR2 is YYNGEE. The CDR3 runs 16 residues. The CDR3 loop is CASSVGPSGGSNEQFF. The CDR3 nucleotides read TGTGCCAGCAGCGTAGGGCCTAGCGGGGGATCCAATGAGCAGTTCTTC.

The rearrangement uses TRBV29-1 and TRBJ2-2; the match to TRBD2 covers 10 bases. J gave up 5 bases and V 7 bases, and 13 bases lay outside the gene matches. The CDR3 has 16 residues. Germline lookup yields CDR1 SQVTM and CDR2 ANQGSEA. The CDR3 sequence: CSAQTPSGGNTGELFF. Here the CDR3 DNA reads TGCAGCGCCCAGACCCCTAGCGGGGGAAATACCGGGGAGCTGTTTTTT.

This clone was picked up one time. J is TRBJ1-2 and V is TRBV7-3; TRBD1 aligns across 9 bases. Germline CDR1 SGHTA, CDR2 FQGTGA. CDR3 length: 14 amino acids. The V gene end was trimmed by 5 bases and the J gene end by 3 bases; junction bases not matched to a gene: 4. The CDR3 region is CASSLDRGDYGYTF. The CDR3 nucleotides read TGTGCCAGCAGCCTGGACAGGGGAGACTATGGCTACACCTTC.

This clone was picked up a small number of times. The rearrangement joins TRBV5-5 to TRBJ2-7; weak D call: TRBD1 (5 bases). Germline assignment: CDR1 SGHKS and CDR2 YYEKEE (reference sequence). This CDR3 has 14 amino acids. V shed 1 base and J shed 4 bases, with 12 bases lying between them. The CDR3 DNA is TGTGCCAGCAGCTTGTCCAGGGCGGCGTACGAGCAGTACTTC. Translation: CASSLSRAAYEQYF.

This clone was detected once. The CDR3 loop is CSVDRGSEAFF. The DNA of the CDR3 is TGCAGCGTCGATCGGGGGTCTGAAGCTTTCTTT. This chain links TRBV29-1 with TRBJ1-1; weak D call: TRBD1 (5 bases). Germline-derived CDR1 and CDR2 are SQVTM and ANQGSEA. CDR3 size: 11 residues. V shed 6 bases and J shed 6 bases, with 11 bases lying between them.

The rearrangement links TRBV2 to TRBJ2-7; TRBD1 is a possible D gene (6 bases). The CDR3 has 13 amino acids. Germline assignment: CDR1 SNHLY and CDR2 FYNNEI. Trimming shortened V by 5 bases and J by 3 bases, and 11 bases separated the two germline ends. In nucleotides, the CDR3 is TGTGCCAGCAGTACCCAGGGGTACTACGAGCAGTACTTC. This translates into CASSTQGYYEQYF.

This clone was counted a few times. This chain links TRBV5-4 with TRBJ1-3; TRBD1 might be the D (5 bases). The CDR3 totals 13 residues. V was pared by 6 bases and J by 4 bases, with 11 bases between. Germline values: CDR1 SGHNT, CDR2 YYREEE (reference sequence). CDR3 DNA: TGTGCCAGCACCCGGGACTTAGGAAACACCATATATTTT. Translating it yields CASTRDLGNTIYF.

The J gene is TRBJ2-7, the V gene TRBV9; D perhaps matches TRBD1 (6 bases). Germline values: CDR1 SGDLS, CDR2 YYNGEE. V was shortened by 3 bases and J by 5 bases, with 18 bases between the two germline ends. The CDR3 is 15 residues long. Here the CDR3 reads CASSERDRMIDEQYF. DNA of the CDR3: TGTGCCAGCAGCGAGAGAGACAGGATGATCGACGAGCAGTACTTC.

In its sample, this clone was seen a few times. The rearrangement links TRBV7-2 to TRBJ2-2, with D perhaps TRBD2 (6 bases). Deletions cut 4 bases from V and 5 bases from J, with 8 bases between. Germline-derived CDR1 and CDR2 are SGHTA and FQGNSA. The CDR3 has 13 amino acids. This CDR3 is CASSSAGTGELFF. DNA of the CDR3: TGTGCCAGCAGCTCCGCGGGGACCGGGGAGCTGTTTTTT.